This T cell receptor (beta chain) was sequenced during a study of T cells expressing NK-cell markers. The CDR3 is 16 residues long. CDR1 and CDR2 (germline): DFQATT, SNEGSKA (reference sequence). With the 5' RACE reads reprocessed, TCRdb shows one record per CDR3 protein and no DNA. The sample totals 200,000 to 300,000 distinct CDR3 sequences. The chain joins TRBV20-1 to TRBJ1-5; the D gene TCRdb calls, TRBD1, cannot be checked with no DNA. The TCR was taken from a man aged 18 to 30 in good health. The sample consisted of blood T cells: a sorted CD56 or NKG2C T cell subset, CD4+ or CD8+ T cells, or bulk PBMC T cells (not recorded which). CDR3 sequence reads: CSASPGTGGIYQPQHF.